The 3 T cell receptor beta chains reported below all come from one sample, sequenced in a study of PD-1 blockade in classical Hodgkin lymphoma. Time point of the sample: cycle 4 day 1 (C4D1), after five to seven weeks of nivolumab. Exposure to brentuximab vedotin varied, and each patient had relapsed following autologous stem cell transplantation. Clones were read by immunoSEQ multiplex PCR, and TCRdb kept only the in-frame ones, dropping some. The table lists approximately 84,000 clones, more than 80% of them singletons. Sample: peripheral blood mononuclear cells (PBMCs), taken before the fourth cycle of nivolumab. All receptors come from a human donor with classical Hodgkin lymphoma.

For the CDR3, the DNA is TGTGCCAGCAGTTTAGTTGGGGGGAACCACTATGGCTACACCTTC. Amino acids: CASSLVGGNHYGYTF. The chain joins TRBV27 to TRBJ1-2; possible D gene TRBD1, 5 bases. CDR1 and CDR2 from the germline V gene are MNHEY and SMNVEV (reference sequence). The CDR3 length is 15 residues. With 2 bases removed from V and 3 bases from J, the gap between germline ends came to 13 bases.

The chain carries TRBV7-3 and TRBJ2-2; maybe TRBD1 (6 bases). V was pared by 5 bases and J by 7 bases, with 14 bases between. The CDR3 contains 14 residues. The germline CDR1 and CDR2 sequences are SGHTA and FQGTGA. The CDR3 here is CASSPQPRGGELFF. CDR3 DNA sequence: TGTGCCAGCAGCCCACAACCCAGGGGCGGGGAGCTGTTTTTT.

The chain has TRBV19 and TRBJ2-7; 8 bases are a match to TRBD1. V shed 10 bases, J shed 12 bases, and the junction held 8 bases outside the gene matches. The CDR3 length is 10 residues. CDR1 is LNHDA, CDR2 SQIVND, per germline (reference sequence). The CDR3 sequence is CAIARGPLYF. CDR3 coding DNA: TGTGCCATCGCCAGGGGGCCCTTGTACTTC.